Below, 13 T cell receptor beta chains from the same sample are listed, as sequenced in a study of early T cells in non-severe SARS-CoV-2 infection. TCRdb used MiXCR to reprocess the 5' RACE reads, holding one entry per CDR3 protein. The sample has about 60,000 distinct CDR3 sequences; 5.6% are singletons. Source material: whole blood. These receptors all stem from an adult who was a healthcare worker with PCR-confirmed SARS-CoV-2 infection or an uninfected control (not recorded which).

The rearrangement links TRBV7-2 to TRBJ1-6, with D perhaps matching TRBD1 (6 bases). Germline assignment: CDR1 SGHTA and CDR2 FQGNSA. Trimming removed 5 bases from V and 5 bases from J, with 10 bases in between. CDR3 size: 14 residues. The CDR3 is CASSPDRHNSPLHF. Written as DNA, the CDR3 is TGTGCCAGCAGCCCCGACAGGCATAATTCACCCCTCCACTTT.

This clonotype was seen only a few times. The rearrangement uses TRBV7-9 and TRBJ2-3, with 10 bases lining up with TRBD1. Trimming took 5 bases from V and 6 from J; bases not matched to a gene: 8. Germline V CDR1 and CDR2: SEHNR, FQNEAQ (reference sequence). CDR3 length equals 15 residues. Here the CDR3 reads CASSPSRTGGDTQYF. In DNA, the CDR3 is TGTGCCAGCAGCCCGAGTCGGACAGGGGGGGATACGCAGTATTTT.

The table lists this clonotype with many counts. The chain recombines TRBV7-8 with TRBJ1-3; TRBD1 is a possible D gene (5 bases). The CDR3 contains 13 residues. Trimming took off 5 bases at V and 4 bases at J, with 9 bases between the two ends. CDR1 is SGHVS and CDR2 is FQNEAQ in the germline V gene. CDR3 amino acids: CASSRGGGNTIYF. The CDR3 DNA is TGTGCCAGCAGCCGGGGGGGAGGAAACACCATATATTTT.

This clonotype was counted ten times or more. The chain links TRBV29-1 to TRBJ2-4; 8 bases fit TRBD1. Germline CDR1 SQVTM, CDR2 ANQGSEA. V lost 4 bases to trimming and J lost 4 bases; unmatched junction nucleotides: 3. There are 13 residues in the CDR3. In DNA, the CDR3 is TGCAGCGTTGTCGGACAGGGAAAAAACATTCAGTACTTC. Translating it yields CSVVGQGKNIQYF.

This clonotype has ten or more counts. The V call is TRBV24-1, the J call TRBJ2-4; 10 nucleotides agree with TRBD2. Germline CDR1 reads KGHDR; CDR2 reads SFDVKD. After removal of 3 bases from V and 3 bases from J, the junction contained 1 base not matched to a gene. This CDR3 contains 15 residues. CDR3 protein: CATSDASGSKNIQYF. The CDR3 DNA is TGTGCCACCAGTGATGCTAGCGGGAGCAAAAACATTCAGTACTTC.

The CDR3 spells CASSRTSSDEQFF. In DNA, the CDR3 is TGTGCCAGCAGTCGAACTTCGTCCGATGAGCAGTTCTTC. The chain joins TRBV2 to TRBJ2-1; D unclear. Per germline, CDR1 SNHLY and CDR2 FYNNEI. Trimming left V 5 bases short and J 8 bases short, with 13 bases between. The CDR3 totals 13 residues.

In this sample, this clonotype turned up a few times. The CDR3 loop is CASSLPGRPYNEQFF. The CDR3 DNA reads as TGTGCCAGCAGCTTGCCAGGGAGGCCCTACAATGAGCAGTTCTTC. This chain uses TRBV5-6 with TRBJ2-1, with D perhaps TRBD2 (6 bases). The germline gives CDR1 SGHDT, CDR2 YYEEEE. This CDR3 comprises 15 residues. V lost 1 base and J lost 2, with 10 bases in between.

CDR3 protein: CASSMEAATNEKLFF. The CDR3 DNA reads TGTGCCAGTAGTATGGAAGCAGCAACTAATGAAAAACTGTTTTTT. V is TRBV19 and J is TRBJ1-4, with D hard to call. In germline, CDR1 is LNHDA, CDR2 SQIVND (reference sequence). CDR3 length: 15 residues. V was clipped by 3 bases and J by 0 bases, with 8 bases between them.

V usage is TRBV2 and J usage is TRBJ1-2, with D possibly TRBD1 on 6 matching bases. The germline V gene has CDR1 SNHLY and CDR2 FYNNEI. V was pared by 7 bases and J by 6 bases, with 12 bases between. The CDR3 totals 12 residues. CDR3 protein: CASTPGDHGYTF. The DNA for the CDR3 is TGTGCCAGCACCCCAGGGGACCATGGCTACACCTTC.

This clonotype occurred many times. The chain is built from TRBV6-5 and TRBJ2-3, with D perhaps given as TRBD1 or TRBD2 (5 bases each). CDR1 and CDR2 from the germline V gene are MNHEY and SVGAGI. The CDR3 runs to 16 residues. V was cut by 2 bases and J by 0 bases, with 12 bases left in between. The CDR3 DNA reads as TGTGCCAGCAGTTACGAGGGGCGTTCTAGCACAGATACGCAGTATTTT. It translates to CASSYEGRSSTDTQYF.

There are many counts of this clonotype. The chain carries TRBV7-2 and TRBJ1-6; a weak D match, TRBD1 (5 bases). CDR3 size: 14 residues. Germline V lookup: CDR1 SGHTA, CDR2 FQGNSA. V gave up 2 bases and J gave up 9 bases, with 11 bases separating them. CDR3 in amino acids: CASSLQGSGSPLHF. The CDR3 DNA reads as TGTGCCAGCAGCTTACAGGGTAGTGGTTCACCCCTCCACTTT. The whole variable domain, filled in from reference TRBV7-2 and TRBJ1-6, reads GAGVSQSPSNKVTEKGKDVELRCDPISGHTALYWYRQSLGQGLEFLIYFQGNSAPDKSGLPSDRFSAERTGGSVSTLTIQRTQQEDSAVYLCASSLQGSGSPLHFGNGTRLTVT.

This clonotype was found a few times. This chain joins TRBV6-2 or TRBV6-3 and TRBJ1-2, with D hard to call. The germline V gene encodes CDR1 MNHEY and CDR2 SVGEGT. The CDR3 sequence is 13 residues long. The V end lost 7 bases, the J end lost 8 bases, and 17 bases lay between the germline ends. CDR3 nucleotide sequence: TGTGCCAGCACTTCCGCGGTTTTCTTCGGCTACACCTTC. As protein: CASTSAVFFGYTF.

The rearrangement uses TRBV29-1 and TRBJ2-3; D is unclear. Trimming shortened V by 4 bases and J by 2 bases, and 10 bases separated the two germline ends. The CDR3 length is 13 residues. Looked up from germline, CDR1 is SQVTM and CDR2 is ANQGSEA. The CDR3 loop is CSVGPLPTDTQYF. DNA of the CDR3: TGCAGCGTTGGGCCCCTGCCCACAGATACGCAGTATTTT.